Sequencing of this T cell receptor (beta chain) was carried out in a study of T cell changes during pregnancy in multiple sclerosis. J lost 7 bases, V lost 3 bases, and 5 bases had no gene match. The CDR3 totals 15 residues. CDR1 is SGHTA, CDR2 FQGNSA, per germline. Sequencing used immunoSEQ multiplex PCR; TCRdb keeps in-frame clones, though not all of them. Among 100,000 or so clones listed, approximately 95% were seen once. The starting material was peripheral blood, obtained after pregnancy. This chain joins TRBV7-2 and TRBJ2-1; 11 positions agree with TRBD2. This TCR was sampled from a female donor in good health, enrolled as a control in a pregnancy study. The CDR3, as DNA: TGTGCCAGCAGCTTGAGATTAGCGGGGGGGAATGAGCAGTTCTTC. Translating gives CASSLRLAGGNEQFF. Drawing the rest from reference TRBV7-2 and TRBJ2-1, the complete variable domain is GAGVSQSPSNKVTEKGKDVELRCDPISGHTALYWYRQSLGQGLEFLIYFQGNSAPDKSGLPSDRFSAERTGGSVSTLTIQRTQQEDSAVYLCASSLRLAGGNEQFFGPGTRLTVL.